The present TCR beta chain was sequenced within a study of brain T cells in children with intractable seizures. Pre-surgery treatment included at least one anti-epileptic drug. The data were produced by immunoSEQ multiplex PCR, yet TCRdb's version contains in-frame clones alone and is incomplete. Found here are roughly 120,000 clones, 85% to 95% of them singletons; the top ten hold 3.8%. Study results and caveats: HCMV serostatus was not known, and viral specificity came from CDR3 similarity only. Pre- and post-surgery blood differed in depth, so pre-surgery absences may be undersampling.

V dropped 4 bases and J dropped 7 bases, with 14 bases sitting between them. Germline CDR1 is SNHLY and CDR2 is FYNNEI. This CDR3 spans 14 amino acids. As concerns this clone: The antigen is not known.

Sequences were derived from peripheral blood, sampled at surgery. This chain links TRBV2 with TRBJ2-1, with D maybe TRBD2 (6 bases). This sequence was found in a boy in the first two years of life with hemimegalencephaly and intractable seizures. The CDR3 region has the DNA TGTGCCAGCAGTGGGGACTCAAAGTGGAATGAGCAGTTCTTC. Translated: CASSGDSKWNEQFF.